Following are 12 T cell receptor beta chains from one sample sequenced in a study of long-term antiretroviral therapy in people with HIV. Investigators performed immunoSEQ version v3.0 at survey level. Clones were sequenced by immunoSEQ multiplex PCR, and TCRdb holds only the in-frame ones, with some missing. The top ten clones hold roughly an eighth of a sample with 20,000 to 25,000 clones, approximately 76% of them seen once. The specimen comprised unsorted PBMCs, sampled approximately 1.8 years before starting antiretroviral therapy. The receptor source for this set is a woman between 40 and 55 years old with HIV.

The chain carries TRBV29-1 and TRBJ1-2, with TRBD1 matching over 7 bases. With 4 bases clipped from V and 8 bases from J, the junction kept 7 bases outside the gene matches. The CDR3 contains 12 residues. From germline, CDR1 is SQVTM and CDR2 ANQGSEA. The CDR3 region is CSVGQGLGGYTF. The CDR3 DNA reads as TGCAGCGTTGGACAGGGTTTAGGAGGCTACACCTTC.

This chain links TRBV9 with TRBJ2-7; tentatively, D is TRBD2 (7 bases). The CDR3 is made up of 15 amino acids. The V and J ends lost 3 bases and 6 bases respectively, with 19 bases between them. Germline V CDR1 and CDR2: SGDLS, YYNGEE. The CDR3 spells CASSARGAGTAEQYF. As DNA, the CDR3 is TGTGCCAGCAGCGCCCGGGGGGCAGGGACCGCCGAGCAGTACTTC.

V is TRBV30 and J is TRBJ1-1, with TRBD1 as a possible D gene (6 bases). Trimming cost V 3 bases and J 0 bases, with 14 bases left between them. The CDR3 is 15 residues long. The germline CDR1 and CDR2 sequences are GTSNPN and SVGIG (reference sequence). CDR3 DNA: TGTGCCTGGAGGGGTGACAGGCCCCTGAACACTGAAGCTTTCTTT. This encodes CAWRGDRPLNTEAFF. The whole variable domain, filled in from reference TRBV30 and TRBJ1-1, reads SQTIHQWPATLVQPVGSPLSLECTVEGTSNPNLYWYRQAAGRGLQLLFYSVGIGQISSEVPQNLSASRPQDRQFILSSKKLLLSDSGFYLCAWRGDRPLNTEAFFGQGTRLTVV.

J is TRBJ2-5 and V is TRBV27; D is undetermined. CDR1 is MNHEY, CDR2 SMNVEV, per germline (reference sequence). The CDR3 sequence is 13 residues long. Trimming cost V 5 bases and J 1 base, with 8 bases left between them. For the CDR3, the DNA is TGTGCCAGCAGTATAGACACCCAAGAGACCCAGTACTTC. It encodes CASSIDTQETQYF.

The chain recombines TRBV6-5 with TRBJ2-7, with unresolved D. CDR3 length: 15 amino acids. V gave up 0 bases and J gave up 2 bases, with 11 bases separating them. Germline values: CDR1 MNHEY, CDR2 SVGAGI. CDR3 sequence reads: CASSYSTDWAYEQYF. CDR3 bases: TGTGCCAGCAGTTACTCTACGGATTGGGCCTACGAGCAGTACTTC.

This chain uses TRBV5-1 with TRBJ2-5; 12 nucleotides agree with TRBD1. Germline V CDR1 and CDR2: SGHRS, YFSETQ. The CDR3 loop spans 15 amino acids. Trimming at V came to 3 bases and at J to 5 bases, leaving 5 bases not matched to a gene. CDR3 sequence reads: CASSSGQGAQETQYF. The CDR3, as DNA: TGCGCCAGCAGCTCGGGACAGGGGGCTCAGGAGACCCAGTACTTC.

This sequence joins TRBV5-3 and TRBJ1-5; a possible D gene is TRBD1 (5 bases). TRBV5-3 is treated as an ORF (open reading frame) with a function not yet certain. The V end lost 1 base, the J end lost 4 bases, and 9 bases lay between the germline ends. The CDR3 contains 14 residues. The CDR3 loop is CARSLSRVNQPQHF. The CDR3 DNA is TGTGCCAGAAGCTTGAGCAGGGTAAATCAGCCCCAGCATTTT.

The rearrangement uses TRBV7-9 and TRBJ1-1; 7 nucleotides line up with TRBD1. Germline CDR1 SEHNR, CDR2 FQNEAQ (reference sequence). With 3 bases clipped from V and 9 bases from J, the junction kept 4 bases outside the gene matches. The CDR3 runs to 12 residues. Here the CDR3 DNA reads TGTGCCAGCAGCTTGGAAGGGGGCAAAGCTTTCTTT. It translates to CASSLEGGKAFF.

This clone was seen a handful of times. CDR3 nucleotides: TGTGCCAGCTCACCACCGGGCAGCGGGGGATATGGCTACACCTTC. Translating gives CASSPPGSGGYGYTF. V and J are TRBV18 and TRBJ1-2, with D possibly being TRBD1 (5 bases). The CDR3 extends over 15 amino acids. V was pared by 0 bases and J by 5 bases, with 13 bases between. CDR1 is KGHSH and CDR2 is LQKENI in the germline V gene.

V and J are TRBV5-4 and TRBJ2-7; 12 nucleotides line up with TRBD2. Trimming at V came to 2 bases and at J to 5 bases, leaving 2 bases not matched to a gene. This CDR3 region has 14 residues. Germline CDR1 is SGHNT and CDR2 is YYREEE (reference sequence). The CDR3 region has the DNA TGTGCCAGCAGCTTTCTAGCGGGAGGGAACGAGCAGTACTTC. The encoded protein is CASSFLAGGNEQYF. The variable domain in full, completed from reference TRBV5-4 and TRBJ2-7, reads ETGVTQSPTHLIKTRGQQVTLRCSSQSGHNTVSWYQQALGQGPQFIFQYYREEENGRGNFPPRFSGLQFPNYSSELNVNALELDDSALYLCASSFLAGGNEQYFGPGTRLTVT.

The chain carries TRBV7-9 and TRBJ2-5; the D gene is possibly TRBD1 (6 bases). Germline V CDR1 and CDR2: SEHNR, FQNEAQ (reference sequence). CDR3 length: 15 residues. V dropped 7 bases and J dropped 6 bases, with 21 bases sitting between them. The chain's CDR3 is CASTLGAGDQKTQYF. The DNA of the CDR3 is TGTGCCAGCACCCTAGGGGCAGGGGATCAAAAGACCCAGTACTTC.

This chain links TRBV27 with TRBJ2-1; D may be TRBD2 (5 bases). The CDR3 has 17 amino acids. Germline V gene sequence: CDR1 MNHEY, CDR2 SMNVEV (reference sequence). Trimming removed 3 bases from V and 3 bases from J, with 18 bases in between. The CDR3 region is CASSFEGRTPIYNEQFF. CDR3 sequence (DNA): TGTGCCAGCAGTTTCGAGGGTCGGACCCCGATCTACAATGAGCAGTTCTTC.